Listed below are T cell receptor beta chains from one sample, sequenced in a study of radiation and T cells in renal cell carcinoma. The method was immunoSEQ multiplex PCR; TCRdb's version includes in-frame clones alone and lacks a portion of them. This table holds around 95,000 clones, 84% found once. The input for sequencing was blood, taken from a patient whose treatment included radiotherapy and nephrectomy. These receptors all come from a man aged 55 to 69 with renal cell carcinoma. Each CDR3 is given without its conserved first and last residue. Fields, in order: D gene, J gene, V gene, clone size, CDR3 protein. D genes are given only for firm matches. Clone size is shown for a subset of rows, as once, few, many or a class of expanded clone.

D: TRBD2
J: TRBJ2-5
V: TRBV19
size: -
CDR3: ASSTDGTSRGAQY

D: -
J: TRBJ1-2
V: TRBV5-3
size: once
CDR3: ARSYGPESNYGYT

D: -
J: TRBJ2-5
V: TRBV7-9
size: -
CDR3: ASSLVEQETQY

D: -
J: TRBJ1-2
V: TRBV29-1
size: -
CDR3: SVGSRLKGYT

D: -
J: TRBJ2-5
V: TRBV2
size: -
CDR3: ASSEGAGRAY

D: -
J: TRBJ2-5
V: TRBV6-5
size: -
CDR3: ASSYRGDGTQY

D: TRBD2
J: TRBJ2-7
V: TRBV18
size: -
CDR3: ASSPSGLAGSYEQY

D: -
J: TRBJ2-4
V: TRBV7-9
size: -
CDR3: ASNLGGTKNIQY

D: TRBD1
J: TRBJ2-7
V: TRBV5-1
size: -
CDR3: AGSRPLEGAEDYEQY

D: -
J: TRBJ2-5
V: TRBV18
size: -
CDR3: ASSPPGLRETQY

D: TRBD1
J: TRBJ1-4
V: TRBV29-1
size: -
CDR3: SVDRADNEKLF

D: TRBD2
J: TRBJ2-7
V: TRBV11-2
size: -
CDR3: ASSYPQREVVGGEQY

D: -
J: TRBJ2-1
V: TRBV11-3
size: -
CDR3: ASSARGDEQF

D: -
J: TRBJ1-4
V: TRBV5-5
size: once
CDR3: ASSLKGGDEKLF

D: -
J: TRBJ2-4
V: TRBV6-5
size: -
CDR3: ASRGLGSKNIQY

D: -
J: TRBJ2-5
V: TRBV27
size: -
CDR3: ASSSPGGTQETQY

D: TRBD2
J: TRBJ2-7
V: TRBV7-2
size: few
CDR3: ASSLVGGSSYEQY

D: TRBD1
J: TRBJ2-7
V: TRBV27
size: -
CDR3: ASSLNRGYEQY

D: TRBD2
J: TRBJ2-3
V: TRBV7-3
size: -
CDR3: ASSLAWDGGRSSTDTQY

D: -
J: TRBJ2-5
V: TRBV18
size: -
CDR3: ASSPTVQETQY

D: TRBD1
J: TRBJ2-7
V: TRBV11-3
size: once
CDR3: ASSLTTGGGEQY

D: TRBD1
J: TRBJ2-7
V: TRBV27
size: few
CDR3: ASSPDRRSYEQY

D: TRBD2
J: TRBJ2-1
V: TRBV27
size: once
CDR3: ASSFSGRHNEQF

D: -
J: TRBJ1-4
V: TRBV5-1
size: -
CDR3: ASSPRGSTNEKLF

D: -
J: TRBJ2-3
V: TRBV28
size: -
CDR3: ASSLTSDTQY

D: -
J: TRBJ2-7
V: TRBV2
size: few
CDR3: ASTGRAYEQY

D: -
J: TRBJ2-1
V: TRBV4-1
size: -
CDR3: ASSQLLGLASRVGEQF

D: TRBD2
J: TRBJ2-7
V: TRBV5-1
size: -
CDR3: ASSFSGRAYEQY

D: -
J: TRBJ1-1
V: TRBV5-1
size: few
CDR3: ASETGPNTEAF

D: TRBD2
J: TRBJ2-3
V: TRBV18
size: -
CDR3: ASSPGPAGSVDTQY

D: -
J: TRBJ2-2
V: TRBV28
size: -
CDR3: ASSFRENTGELF

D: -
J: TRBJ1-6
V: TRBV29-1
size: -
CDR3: SVGDGGYNSPLH

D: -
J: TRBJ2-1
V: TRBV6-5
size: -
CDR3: ASSSPRSRDEQF

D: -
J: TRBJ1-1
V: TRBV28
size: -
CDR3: ASRVGFNTEAF

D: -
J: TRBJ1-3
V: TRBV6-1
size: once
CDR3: ASRAGSGNTIY

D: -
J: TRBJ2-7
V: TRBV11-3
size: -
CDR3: ASSLGPQDSLN

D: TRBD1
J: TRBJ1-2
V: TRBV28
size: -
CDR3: ASSVQGRDYGYT

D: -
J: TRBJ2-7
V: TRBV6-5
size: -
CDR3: ASSYGGGRSYEQY

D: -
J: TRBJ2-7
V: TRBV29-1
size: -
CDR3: SVGVANYEQY

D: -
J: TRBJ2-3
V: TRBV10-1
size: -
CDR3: ASSFIIGTSGATDTQY

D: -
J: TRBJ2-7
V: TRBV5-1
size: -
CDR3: ASSPTMIIPYEQY

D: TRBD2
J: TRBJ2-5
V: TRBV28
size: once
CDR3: ASSLLRDYTEMQETQY

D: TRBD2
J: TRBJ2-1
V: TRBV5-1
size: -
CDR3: ASSLKLAGENEQF

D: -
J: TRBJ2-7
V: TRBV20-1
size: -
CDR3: TTGSGYEQY

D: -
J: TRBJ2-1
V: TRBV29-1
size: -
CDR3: SAARGGDNEQF

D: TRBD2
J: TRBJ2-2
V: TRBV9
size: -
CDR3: ASSPYRGSGNGGELF

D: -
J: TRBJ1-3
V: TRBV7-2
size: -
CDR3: ASSLLTRSSGNTIY

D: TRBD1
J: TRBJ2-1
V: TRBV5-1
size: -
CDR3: ASSSRTGGNYNEQF

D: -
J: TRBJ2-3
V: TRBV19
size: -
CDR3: ASSIRDDTDTQY

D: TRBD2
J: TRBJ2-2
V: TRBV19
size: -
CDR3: ASSMGSGRSYTGELF

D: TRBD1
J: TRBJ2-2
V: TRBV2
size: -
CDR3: ATRGTGSHSGELF

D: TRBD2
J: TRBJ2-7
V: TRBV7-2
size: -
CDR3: ASSLARTSGAYEQY